These T cell receptor beta chains were read from a single sample in a study of relationships among human T cell subsets. One entry per CDR3 protein results from TCRdb running MiXCR on the multiplex PCR reads. The sample has fewer than 18,000 distinct CDR3 sequences, less than 80% seen once. The specimen was total T cells sorted from blood. The receptors derive from a man between 40 and 49 years old in good health. CDR3s include the opening cysteine and the closing phenylalanine or tryptophan. Each record gives: V gene, CDR3 protein.

V gene: TRBV12-3/TRBV12-4; CDR3 protein: CASSLIAASSYNEQFF
V gene: TRBV11-3; CDR3 protein: CASSLKMAGAVDTQYF
V gene: TRBV11-2; CDR3 protein: CASSQTMGPRDEQFF
V gene: TRBV11-2; CDR3 protein: CASRTFGNEQFF
V gene: TRBV20-1; CDR3 protein: CSAAVAGIYEQYF
V gene: TRBV12-3/TRBV12-4; CDR3 protein: CASASSRYNEQFF
V gene: TRBV5-1; CDR3 protein: CASSLSPSSNEQYF
V gene: TRBV2; CDR3 protein: CASRVRTNTEAFF
V gene: TRBV5-1; CDR3 protein: CATGQGSNTGELFF
V gene: TRBV5-1; CDR3 protein: CASSLGAAQETQYF
V gene: TRBV2; CDR3 protein: CASWGAGTSGGAEDTQYF
V gene: TRBV20-1; CDR3 protein: CSVSGTDYEQYF
V gene: TRBV25-1; CDR3 protein: CASGSDRLSDTQYF
V gene: TRBV10-3; CDR3 protein: CAISGTGIRSGNTIYF
V gene: TRBV11-2; CDR3 protein: CASRALDEQFF
V gene: TRBV11-2; CDR3 protein: CASSNRWGSTDTQYF
V gene: TRBV19; CDR3 protein: CATRTGNQPQHF
V gene: TRBV7-6; CDR3 protein: CASSPQGADSPLHF
V gene: TRBV4-1; CDR3 protein: CASSQANMGLAVGEQYF
V gene: TRBV2; CDR3 protein: CASMEGLGNTIYF
V gene: TRBV11-2; CDR3 protein: CASSPRRLSNEQFF
V gene: TRBV10-2; CDR3 protein: CASRRGPEASPLHF
V gene: TRBV20-1; CDR3 protein: CSARLPTFDEQFF
V gene: TRBV5-1; CDR3 protein: CASSLNYANTGELFF
V gene: TRBV7-2; CDR3 protein: CASSLVGGSYEQYF
V gene: TRBV14; CDR3 protein: CASSPVEGSPYGYTF
V gene: TRBV27; CDR3 protein: CASSLGLAGGPYNEQFF
V gene: TRBV20-1; CDR3 protein: CSARARMASSYEQYF
V gene: TRBV20-1; CDR3 protein: CSARGQGNYEQYF
V gene: TRBV6-5; CDR3 protein: CASRGGGQGSHEQYF
V gene: TRBV11-1; CDR3 protein: CASTGQNEETQYF
V gene: TRBV7-9; CDR3 protein: CASSPRSGFPYEQYF
V gene: TRBV10-3; CDR3 protein: CAISDGGNYGYTF
V gene: TRBV6-1; CDR3 protein: CATGEGGHEQFF
V gene: TRBV28; CDR3 protein: CASSATTGSADTQYF
V gene: TRBV28; CDR3 protein: CASRLAGGREEQFF
V gene: TRBV18; CDR3 protein: CASSPASGTYNEQFF
V gene: TRBV27; CDR3 protein: CASEDRGAMNTEAFF
V gene: TRBV4-1; CDR3 protein: CASSQLAGGTGELFF
V gene: TRBV6-5; CDR3 protein: CASSYSGGFSGNTIYF
V gene: TRBV10-3; CDR3 protein: CAISERQGSFQETQYF
V gene: TRBV10-3; CDR3 protein: CAIGGSQETQYF
V gene: TRBV27; CDR3 protein: CASSTKGIGYGYTF
V gene: TRBV11-1; CDR3 protein: CASSLNRREQFF
V gene: TRBV20-1; CDR3 protein: CSARVKGVNTEAFF
V gene: TRBV6-1; CDR3 protein: CASSRQRGYNEQFF
V gene: TRBV11-1; CDR3 protein: CASSLEDRAYNEQFF
V gene: TRBV11-2; CDR3 protein: CASSFKEGLPGYF
V gene: TRBV6-5; CDR3 protein: CASSYRQGYEQYF
V gene: TRBV28; CDR3 protein: CASSLHRGARTDTQYF
V gene: TRBV5-1; CDR3 protein: CASSGTIDYEQYF
V gene: TRBV5-1; CDR3 protein: CASSRGQGQETQYF
V gene: TRBV5-1; CDR3 protein: CASSLGGRGGDTQYF
V gene: TRBV29-1; CDR3 protein: CSVPDGNTIYF
V gene: TRBV11-2; CDR3 protein: CASFPGVTGELFF
V gene: TRBV5-6; CDR3 protein: CASSLAWGQGTEAFF